These 27 T cell receptor beta chains were all obtained from the same sample, sequenced in a study of T cell changes during pregnancy in multiple sclerosis. Assay: immunoSEQ multiplex PCR; the TCRdb copy retains only in-frame clones and omits some. The repertoire holds around 39,000 clones, with about 90% as singletons. The sequenced sample was CD8+ T cells from peripheral blood mononuclear cells, obtained before pregnancy. The source is a female donor with multiple sclerosis, enrolled in a pregnancy study.

The chain joins TRBV4-1 to TRBJ2-7; TRBD1 matches at 7 bases. The CDR3 is 19 amino acids. In germline, CDR1 is MGHRA, CDR2 YSYEKL. V lost 3 bases and J lost 3; bases outside the gene matches: 20. CDR3 sequence: CASSHFSSRPGQRFYEQYF. The CDR3 bases are TGCGCCAGCAGCCATTTCAGCTCACGACCGGGACAGAGATTCTACGAGCAGTACTTC.

The chain carries TRBV6-4 and TRBJ2-3, with D possibly matching TRBD1 (6 bases). The ends were cut back, 2 bases at V and 6 bases at J, with 15 bases in the middle. The germline gives CDR1 MRHNA, CDR2 SNTAGT. CDR3 size: 15 residues. This chain's CDR3 is CASSDGLGGADTQYF. Written as DNA, the CDR3 is TGTGCCAGCAGTGACGGTCTAGGGGGAGCGGATACGCAGTATTTT.

This clone was seen a single time. This chain connects TRBV30 to TRBJ2-1; maybe TRBD2 (6 bases). The CDR3 covers 14 residues. Trimming shortened V by 2 bases and J by 1 base, and 9 bases separated the two germline ends. CDR1 is GTSNPN and CDR2 is SVGIG in the germline V gene (reference sequence). The CDR3 region is CAWSWGVSYNEQFF. The CDR3 region has the DNA TGTGCCTGGAGTTGGGGGGTTTCCTACAATGAGCAGTTCTTC.

The chain employs TRBV13 and TRBJ1-3, with D uncertain. The CDR3 spans 15 residues. V lost 4 bases, J lost 0 bases, and 10 bases lay in between. Per the germline V gene, CDR1 is PRHDT and CDR2 is FYEKMQ (reference sequence). The CDR3 region is CASSYPGSSGNTIYF. In DNA form, the CDR3 reads TGTGCCAGCAGCTACCCCGGGAGCTCTGGAAACACCATATATTTT.

The chain uses TRBV4-1 and TRBJ2-5; unclear D gene. This CDR3 contains 16 residues. With 1 base removed from V and 1 base from J, the gap between germline ends came to 13 bases. Germline V lookup: CDR1 MGHRA, CDR2 YSYEKL. This CDR3 reads CASSQGVGRSQETQYF. The CDR3 DNA reads as TGCGCCAGCAGCCAAGGAGTTGGGCGCAGCCAAGAGACCCAGTACTTC.

In its sample, this clone was seen once. The V and J genes are TRBV29-1 and TRBJ1-1; TRBD1 aligns across 7 bases. CDR1 and CDR2 (germline): SQVTM, ANQGSEA. The trim removed 3 bases at V and 6 bases at J, leaving 7 bases unmatched. This CDR3 is 13 amino acids long. The CDR3 region is CSVDQGGSSEAFF. CDR3 DNA sequence: TGCAGCGTTGATCAGGGGGGCAGTTCTGAAGCTTTCTTT.

The chain combines TRBV2 with TRBJ2-7; D not certain. CDR1 is SNHLY, CDR2 FYNNEI, per germline. This CDR3 is 14 amino acids long. With 4 bases removed from V and 0 bases from J, the gap between germline ends came to 10 bases. The CDR3, as DNA: TGTGCCAGCAGTGTTGGCCGGAGCTCCTACGAGCAGTACTTC. Translation: CASSVGRSSYEQYF.

The CDR3 nucleotides are TGTGCCAGCAGTTACCGACCAGGAGAGACCCAGTACTTC. Translated: CASSYRPGETQYF. This rearrangement joins TRBV6-6 to TRBJ2-5; D is unclear. CDR1 is MNHNY and CDR2 is SVGAGI in the germline V gene (reference sequence). This CDR3 comprises 13 residues. V was clipped by 2 bases and J by 4 bases, with 8 bases between them.

The chain carries TRBV19 and TRBJ2-7, with D perhaps matching TRBD2 (6 bases). V was cut by 3 bases and J by 4 bases, with 16 bases left in between. The CDR3 is made up of 15 amino acids. CDR1 is LNHDA, CDR2 SQIVND, per germline (reference sequence). CDR3 amino acids: CASSMRPSVRYEQYF. The CDR3 DNA is TGTGCCAGTAGTATGCGTCCTAGCGTTAGGTACGAGCAGTACTTC.

The rearrangement links TRBV5-4 to TRBJ1-2; a weak D match, TRBD1 (5 bases). V was cut by 0 bases and J by 0 bases, with 12 bases left in between. Looked up from germline, CDR1 is SGHNT and CDR2 is YYREEE (reference sequence). The CDR3 runs to 16 residues. The CDR3 sequence is CASSLAVGVANYGYTF. CDR3 DNA: TGTGCCAGCAGCTTGGCTGTAGGGGTGGCTAACTATGGCTACACCTTC. The variable domain in full, completed from reference TRBV5-4 and TRBJ1-2, reads ETGVTQSPTHLIKTRGQQVTLRCSSQSGHNTVSWYQQALGQGPQFIFQYYREEENGRGNFPPRFSGLQFPNYSSELNVNALELDDSALYLCASSLAVGVANYGYTFGSGTRLTVV.

CDR3: CASSLVNGAGTIKNYGYTF. CDR3 bases: TGTGCCAGCAGTTTGGTCAATGGGGCAGGGACTATTAAAAACTATGGCTACACCTTC. The chain has TRBV28 and TRBJ1-2, with D perhaps TRBD1 (5 bases). The V gene's germline CDR1 is MDHEN and CDR2 SYDVKM. The CDR3 extends over 19 amino acids. V shed 3 bases and J shed 2 bases, with 25 bases lying between them.

The chain has TRBV14 and TRBJ2-5, with 9 positions matching TRBD1. Germline V gene data show CDR1 as SGHDN and CDR2 as FVKESK. The CDR3 has 16 amino acids. V lost 4 bases, J lost 2 bases, and 8 bases stayed unmatched. CDR3 sequence reads: CASSLAGQGHQETQYF. Written as DNA, the CDR3 is TGTGCCAGCAGCCTGGCTGGACAGGGGCATCAAGAGACCCAGTACTTC.

The genes are TRBV27 and TRBJ1-5; 8 positions agree with TRBD1. Unmatched junction bases numbered 2, after V lost 4 bases and J lost 0 bases. Per the germline V gene, CDR1 is MNHEY and CDR2 is SMNVEV (reference sequence). CDR3 size: 15 residues. The CDR3 is CASSWTGYSNQPQHF. The DNA for the CDR3 is TGTGCCAGCAGTTGGACAGGGTATAGCAATCAGCCCCAGCATTTT.

The chain is built from TRBV2 and TRBJ1-2; D not resolved. This CDR3 spans 13 amino acids. Germline CDR1 reads SNHLY; CDR2 reads FYNNEI. Trimming pared 1 base from V and 6 bases from J, leaving 9 bases between. The CDR3 sequence is CASSEGTAHGYTF. The DNA for the CDR3 is TGTGCCAGCAGTGAAGGTACAGCCCATGGCTACACCTTC.

The chain couples TRBV2 to TRBJ1-3; weak D call: TRBD1 (5 bases). Germline V gene lookup returns CDR1 SNHLY and CDR2 FYNNEI. CDR3 length: 14 amino acids. V gave up 7 bases and J gave up 0 bases, with 10 bases separating them. The CDR3, as DNA: TGTGCCAGCATCGGGGGGACCTCTGGAAACACCATATATTTT. This sequence encodes CASIGGTSGNTIYF.

The V gene is TRBV5-4, the J gene TRBJ2-4; TRBD2 matches at 7 bases. The CDR3 has 19 amino acids. Trimming at V came to 4 bases and at J to 0 bases, leaving 16 bases not matched to a gene. Germline V gene sequence: CDR1 SGHNT, CDR2 YYREEE (reference sequence). Here the CDR3 DNA reads TGTGCCAGCAGCCCAACGGGAGGACTGGGGTCCATAGCCAAAAACATTCAGTACTTC. As protein: CASSPTGGLGSIAKNIQYF.

The gene calls are TRBV28 and TRBJ1-3; D call uncertain. CDR3 length: 17 residues. CDR1 is MDHEN and CDR2 is SYDVKM in the germline V gene. Trimming shortened V by 3 bases and J by 0 bases, and 15 bases separated the two germline ends. The chain's CDR3 is CASSLSPTLSSGNTIYF. The CDR3 coding sequence is TGTGCCAGCAGTTTGTCTCCGACACTGAGCTCTGGAAACACCATATATTTT. Together with reference TRBV28 and TRBJ1-3, the CDR3 gives the full variable domain: DVKVTQSSRYLVKRTGEKVFLECVQDMDHENMFWYRQDPGLGLRLIYFSYDVKMKEKGDIPEGYSVSREKKERFSLILESASTNQTSMYLCASSLSPTLSSGNTIYFGEGSWLTVV.

This sequence joins TRBV27 and TRBJ2-3; D uncertain. The ends were cut back, 4 bases at V and 6 bases at J, with 11 bases in the middle. From germline, CDR1 is MNHEY and CDR2 SMNVEV (reference sequence). This CDR3 contains 13 residues. CDR3 DNA sequence: TGTGCCAGCAGTTCTAGTTGGTTGGATACGCAGTATTTT. As protein: CASSSSWLDTQYF.

The chain is built from TRBV5-1 and TRBJ2-7, with unresolved D. The CDR3 contains 12 residues. Germline lookup yields CDR1 SGHRS and CDR2 YFSETQ. The germline V and J ends were trimmed by 2 bases and 3 bases, with 6 bases remaining between them. Here the CDR3 reads CASSFGYYEQYF. In DNA form, the CDR3 reads TGCGCCAGCAGCTTCGGGTACTACGAGCAGTACTTC.

This chain links TRBV9 with TRBJ2-7, with 7 nucleotides matching TRBD1. Germline trimming cut 3 bases from V and 6 bases from J; bases unmatched to any gene: 9. The CDR3 loop spans 14 amino acids. Germline lookup yields CDR1 SGDLS and CDR2 YYNGEE. CDR3 in amino acids: CASSATDRVREQYF. The CDR3 DNA is TGTGCCAGCAGCGCTACCGACAGGGTTCGCGAGCAGTACTTC.

The chain employs TRBV7-7 and TRBJ2-5, with a tentative D call TRBD1 (6 bases). The V gene lost 5 bases and the J gene lost 6 bases, with 25 bases spanning the gap. CDR1 is SSHAT, CDR2 FNYEAQ, per germline (reference sequence). The CDR3 totals 17 residues. The CDR3 bases are TGTGCCAGCAGCCCCAGAACGACCCGGGACACTACAAAGACCCAGTACTTC. Amino acids: CASSPRTTRDTTKTQYF.

The J gene is TRBJ1-1, the V gene TRBV29-1; TRBD1 matches 7 bases. The V and J ends lost 6 bases and 1 base, in that order; junction bases with no gene match: 17. The CDR3 extends over 17 amino acids. CDR1 and CDR2 (germline): SQVTM, ANQGSEA. The CDR3 reads CSVPLRQGLKGNTEAFF. DNA for the CDR3: TGCAGCGTCCCTCTTCGACAGGGCCTTAAGGGGAACACTGAAGCTTTCTTT.

The V gene is TRBV18, the J gene TRBJ2-1; 11 nucleotides agree with TRBD1. Germline loops: CDR1 KGHSH, CDR2 LQKENI. The CDR3 loop spans 15 amino acids. J gave up 3 bases and V 3 bases, and 1 base lay outside the gene matches. The chain's CDR3 is CASSPGTGGYNEQFF. CDR3 nucleotide sequence: TGTGCCAGCTCACCTGGGACAGGGGGCTACAATGAGCAGTTCTTC.

This chain joins TRBV21-1 and TRBJ1-1; whether TRBD1, the table's D call, matches the DNA was not checked. TRBV21-1 counts as a pseudogene. This CDR3 has 18 residues. The CDR3 nucleotides are TGTGCCAGCAGCAAGCCTCCGGGACAGGGGATACGGAACACTGAAGCTTTCTTT. It yields the protein CASSKPPGQGIRNTEAFF.

The chain employs TRBV2 and TRBJ1-6, with D perhaps TRBD1 (6 bases). CDR1 SNHLY and CDR2 FYNNEI come from the germline V gene. Trimming took 6 bases from V and 8 from J, leaving 14 bases between them. This CDR3 comprises 14 residues. CDR3 region: CASRDRDIDSPLHF. The CDR3 coding sequence is TGTGCCAGCAGGGACCGGGACATTGATTCACCCCTCCACTTT.

This sequence joins TRBV4-1 and TRBJ2-3; perhaps TRBD1 as D (6 bases). The ends were cut back, 1 base at V and 0 bases at J, with 11 bases in the middle. Germline V gene lookup returns CDR1 MGHRA and CDR2 YSYEKL. This CDR3 region has 16 residues. CDR3 in amino acids: CASSQVQGTSTDTQYF. CDR3 sequence (DNA): TGCGCCAGCAGCCAAGTACAGGGTACTAGCACAGATACGCAGTATTTT.

CDR3 nucleotide sequence: TGTGCCAGCAGCTTTTCGGGGGACACTGAAGCTTTCTTT. Its protein is CASSFSGDTEAFF. This chain links TRBV5-6 with TRBJ1-1; D may be TRBD1 (5 bases). V shed 2 bases and J shed 3 bases, with 8 bases lying between them. Germline CDR1 SGHDT, CDR2 YYEEEE. There are 13 residues in the CDR3.